The T cell receptor (beta chain) described here comes from a study of OX40 agonist ivuxolimab in advanced cancers. Some background on the complete study: The costimulatory receptor OX40 (CD134) was targeted by ivuxolimab, a fully human IgG2 agonistic monoclonal antibody. Partial responses were achieved by three dose-escalation patients, of whom one had hepatocellular carcinoma and two had cutaneous melanoma. Intravenous ivuxolimab was administered to patients every 2 weeks at six dose levels: 0.01, 0.1, 0.3, 1.5, 3 and 10 mg/kg. In the dose-escalation cohort, 75% to 85% of patients were male, and the mean age was 60 years with a range of roughly 20 to 85. Prior anti-PD-1, anti-PD-L1 or anti-CTLA-4 therapy was permitted, and 30% to 50% of dose-escalation patients had received checkpoint inhibitors. The paper describes the monotherapy dose-escalation part (N ≈ 52 patients) of the phase I trial of ivuxolimab. The purpose of peripheral TCRbeta sequencing was to test whether ivuxolimab changed TCR sequence diversity and led to clonal T-cell expansion. Of the roughly 51 patients in dose escalation, about 19 had hepatocellular carcinoma, around 15 had melanoma, 9 had renal cell carcinoma and 9 had head and neck cancer. Overall study outcomes, separate from this receptor: In the 0.1-3.0 mg/kg groups, partial responders had among the lowest normalized peripheral clonal expansion, particularly in CD8+ T cells. At doses of 0.1 to 3.0 mg/kg, clonal expansion of both CD4+ and CD8+ T cells in blood was seen between baseline and week 6. Antigen specificity was not determined for the clonally expanded peripheral T cells. Low levels of normalized T-cell clonal expansion were also seen in some patients who did not respond. After ivuxolimab, more expanded clones were found on average in CD8+ T cells than in CD4+ T cells.

As concerns this clone: No cognate antigen has been identified for it. There are no base qualities to consult, and no much larger clone falls within one base.

The trial excluded patients who had a history of autoimmune disease or who were on systemic immunosuppression. In every dose cohort, peripheral blood was drawn for TCR sequencing at baseline, cycle 4 day 1, and cycle 7 day 1. Samples were obtained from an open-label, multicenter, first-in-human phase I dose-escalation trial of ivuxolimab. Adults with locally advanced or metastatic melanoma, renal cell carcinoma, hepatocellular carcinoma or head and neck squamous cell carcinoma were enrolled in the trial. CD4+ and CD8+ T cells were sorted separately from peripheral blood before TCR sequencing. For sequencing of the TCRbeta CDR3 region, genomic DNA was extracted from the sorted cells. The immunoSEQ Assay was used for sequencing of TCRbeta CDR3 regions. Sourced from immuneACCESS, this table was stored by TCRdb with only in-frame sequences that have V and J called. A share of the clones is absent; for the studies checked, an unresolved V gene accounts for under half, and the remainder has no known explanation. This sample has some 40,000 clones in its table, and 85% of those were observed once. The ten largest make up 35% to 45% of the sample.

The receptor comes from an adult with an advanced solid tumor such as melanoma, head and neck, liver or kidney cancer. The material was CD4+ or CD8+ T cells sorted from blood, obtained in a trial of the OX40 agonist ivuxolimab.

The CDR3 is CASSEQFNEKLFF. The DNA sequence is TGTGCCAGCAGTGAACAGTTTAATGAAAAACTGTTTTTT. The V gene is TRBV6-1 and the J gene is TRBJ1-4; the D gene lacks a confident call. The germline V gene yields MNHNS for CDR1 and SASEGT for CDR2. At the junction V is shortened by 2 bases and J by 4 bases, with 5 bases in between. From cysteine to phenylalanine, the CDR3 is 13 amino acids long. Only the CDR3 part of the read is kept: 39 bases, read in frame from the first base.